The text below deals with one TCR beta chain. Its antigen is undetermined. This sample is part of a study of blood T cells in healthy people across ages. For the study at large: In model experiments, template switching was able to capture about one barcoded beta molecule for every two T cells that were present.

The CDR3 runs 16 residues. Germline CDR1 and CDR2: KGHSH and LQKENI. V lost 6 bases, J lost 0 bases, and 14 bases lay in between. Each donor gave approximately 9.7 milliliters of peripheral blood. General study findings and limits: Naive CD4+ cells and diversity were both higher in long-lived donors than in aged donors. Per million T cells, TCR beta diversity dropped about linearly as age rose.

For the second PCR, which ran for roughly 6 to 12 cycles, a sample-barcoded 5' primer and a J-beta primer mix were used. TCRdb reprocessed the 5' RACE reads with MiXCR, giving one entry per CDR3 protein. The table has 710,000 or so distinct CDR3 sequences, 22% seen once. This sequence originates from a man in his sixties or seventies in good health. The rearrangement uses TRBV18 and TRBJ1-4; D is uncertain. Specimen: blood. CDR3 nucleotides: TGTGCCAGCTCCCTGAACAGTTTTGCAACTAATGAAAAACTGTTTTTT. Encoded protein: CASSLNSFATNEKLFF.